This T cell receptor beta chain came from a study of CD8+CD57+ T cells in acquired aplastic anemia. About the study: Sorted CD4+ and CD8+ cells yielded roughly 3.4 ug of DNA on average.

On this clonotype itself: Its antigen is unknown.

The germline V gene encodes CDR1 SGHNT and CDR2 YYREEE (reference sequence). There are 15 residues in the CDR3. Trimming shortened V by 6 bases and J by 1 base, and 16 bases separated the two germline ends. General observations from the study: Patients had about 31 CD8+ CDR3 sequences in common with controls (the shared set). Patient and control CD8+ Simpson's diversity was not significantly different.

Patients sequenced had flow cytometry evidence of CD8+CD57+ cell expansion. The patients all had a severe acquired aplastic anemia diagnosis. Genomic DNA templated the TCR beta VDJ and CDR3 profiling. TCRdb processed the reads anew with MiXCR; each CDR3 protein has one entry. The data contain 260,000 or so distinct CDR3 sequences, 82% of them singletons. The sample comprised sorted CD4+, CD8+, or CD8+CD57+ T cells (not recorded which) from PBMCs. The chain couples TRBV5-4 to TRBJ1-1; no definite D call. The clonotype originates from a human donor with aplastic anemia. The CDR3 sequence: CASTPSPPGNTEAFF. The CDR3 bases are TGTGCCAGCACCCCCAGCCCACCAGGGAACACTGAAGCTTTCTTT. Full variable domain (rest looked up from reference TRBV5-4 and TRBJ1-1): ETGVTQSPTHLIKTRGQQVTLRCSSQSGHNTVSWYQQALGQGPQFIFQYYREEENGRGNFPPRFSGLQFPNYSSELNVNALELDDSALYLCASTPSPPGNTEAFFGQGTRLTVV.